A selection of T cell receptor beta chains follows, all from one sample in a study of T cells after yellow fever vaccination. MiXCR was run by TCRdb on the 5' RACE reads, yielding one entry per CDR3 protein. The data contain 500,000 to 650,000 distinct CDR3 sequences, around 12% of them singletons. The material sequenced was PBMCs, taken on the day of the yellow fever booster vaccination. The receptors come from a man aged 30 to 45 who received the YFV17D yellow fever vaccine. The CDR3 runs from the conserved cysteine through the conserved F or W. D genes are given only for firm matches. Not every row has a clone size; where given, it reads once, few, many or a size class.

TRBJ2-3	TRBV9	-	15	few	TGTGCCAGCAGCGAGGGAGGGGGGATCCCAGATACGCAGTATTTT	CASSEGGGIPDTQYF
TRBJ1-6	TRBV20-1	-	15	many	TGCAGTGCTAGGGGACTGGGACTGAATAATTCACCCCTCCACTTT	CSARGLGLNNSPLHF
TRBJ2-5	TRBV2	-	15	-	TGTGCCAGCAGTGAAGATCTCACGGGGAGGGAGACCCAGTACTTC	CASSEDLTGRETQYF
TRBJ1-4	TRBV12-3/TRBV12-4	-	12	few	TGTGCCAGCAGTTGGTCTGGTGAAAAACTGTTTTTT	CASSWSGEKLFF
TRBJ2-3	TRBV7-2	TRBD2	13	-	TGTGCCAGCAGCCGGACTAGCATAGATACGCAGTATTTT	CASSRTSIDTQYF
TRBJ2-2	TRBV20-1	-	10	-	TGCAGTGCCCTAGCCGGGGAGCTGTTTTTT	CSALAGELFF
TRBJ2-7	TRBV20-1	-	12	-	TGCAGTGCTCTAGGCGACAGTTACGAGCAGTACTTC	CSALGDSYEQYF
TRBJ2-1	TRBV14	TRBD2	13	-	TGTGCCAGCAGCCAACAGGCGGGAGGAGGGCAGTTCTTC	CASSQQAGGGQFF
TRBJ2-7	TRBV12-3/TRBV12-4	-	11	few	TGTGCCAGCAGTACAGCTTACGGGCAGTACTTC	CASSTAYGQYF
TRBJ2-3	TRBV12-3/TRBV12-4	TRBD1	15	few	TGTGCCAGCAGGCCACCGGGACAGCGCACAGATACGCAGTATTTT	CASRPPGQRTDTQYF
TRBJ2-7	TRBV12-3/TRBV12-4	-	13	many	TGTGCCAGCAGTTTAGGGACCTCCTACGAGCAGTACTTC	CASSLGTSYEQYF